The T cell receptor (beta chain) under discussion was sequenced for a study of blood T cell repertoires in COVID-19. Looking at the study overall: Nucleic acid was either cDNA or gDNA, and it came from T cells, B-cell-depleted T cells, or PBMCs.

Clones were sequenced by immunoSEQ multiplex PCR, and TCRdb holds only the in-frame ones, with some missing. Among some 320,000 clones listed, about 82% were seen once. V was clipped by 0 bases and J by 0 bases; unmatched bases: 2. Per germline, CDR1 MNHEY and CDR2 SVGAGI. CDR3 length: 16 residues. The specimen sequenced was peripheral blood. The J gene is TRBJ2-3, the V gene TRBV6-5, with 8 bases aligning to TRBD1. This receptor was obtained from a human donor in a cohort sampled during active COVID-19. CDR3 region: CASSYSTGVSTDTQYF. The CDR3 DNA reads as TGTGCCAGCAGTTACTCGACAGGGGTGAGCACAGATACGCAGTATTTT.